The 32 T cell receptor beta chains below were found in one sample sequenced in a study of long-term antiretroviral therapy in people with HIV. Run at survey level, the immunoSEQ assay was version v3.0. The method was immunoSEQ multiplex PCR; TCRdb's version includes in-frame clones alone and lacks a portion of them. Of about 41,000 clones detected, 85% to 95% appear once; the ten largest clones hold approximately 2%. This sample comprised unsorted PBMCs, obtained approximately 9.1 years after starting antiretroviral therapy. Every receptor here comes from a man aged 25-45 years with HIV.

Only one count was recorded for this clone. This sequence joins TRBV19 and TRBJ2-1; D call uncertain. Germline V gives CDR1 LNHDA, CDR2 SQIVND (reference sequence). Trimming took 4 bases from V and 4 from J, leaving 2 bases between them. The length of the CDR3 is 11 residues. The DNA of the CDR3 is TGTGCCAGTAGTACATACAATGAGCAGTTCTTC. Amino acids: CASSTYNEQFF.

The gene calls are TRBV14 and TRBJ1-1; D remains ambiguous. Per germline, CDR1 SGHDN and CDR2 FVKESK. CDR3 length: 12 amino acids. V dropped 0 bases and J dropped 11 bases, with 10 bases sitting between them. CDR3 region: CASSQELGWAFF. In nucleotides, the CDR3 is TGTGCCAGCAGCCAAGAGTTAGGGTGGGCTTTCTTT.

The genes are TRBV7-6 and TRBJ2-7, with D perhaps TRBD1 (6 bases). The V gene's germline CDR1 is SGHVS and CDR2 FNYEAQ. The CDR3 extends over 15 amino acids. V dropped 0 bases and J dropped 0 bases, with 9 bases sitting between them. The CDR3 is CASSLAGASSYEQYF. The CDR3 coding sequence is TGTGCCAGCAGCTTAGCGGGGGCTAGCTCCTACGAGCAGTACTTC.

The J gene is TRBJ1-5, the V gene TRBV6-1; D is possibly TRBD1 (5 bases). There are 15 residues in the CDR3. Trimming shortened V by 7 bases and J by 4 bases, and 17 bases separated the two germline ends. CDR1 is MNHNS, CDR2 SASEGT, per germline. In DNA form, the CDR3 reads TGTGCCAGCACTTTGACAGAGCTTCTTAATCAGCCCCAGCATTTT. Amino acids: CASTLTELLNQPQHF.

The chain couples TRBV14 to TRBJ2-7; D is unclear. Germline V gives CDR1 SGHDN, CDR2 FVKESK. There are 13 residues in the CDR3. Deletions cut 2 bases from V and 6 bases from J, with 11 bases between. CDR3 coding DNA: TGTGCCAGCAGCCAATTGGATGTTGGCGAGCAGTACTTC. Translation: CASSQLDVGEQYF.

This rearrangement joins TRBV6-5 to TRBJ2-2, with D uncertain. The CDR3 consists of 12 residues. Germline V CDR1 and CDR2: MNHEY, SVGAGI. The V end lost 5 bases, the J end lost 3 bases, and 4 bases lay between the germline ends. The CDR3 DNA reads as TGTGCCAGCAGTACCTACACCGGGGAGCTGTTTTTT. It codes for CASSTYTGELFF.

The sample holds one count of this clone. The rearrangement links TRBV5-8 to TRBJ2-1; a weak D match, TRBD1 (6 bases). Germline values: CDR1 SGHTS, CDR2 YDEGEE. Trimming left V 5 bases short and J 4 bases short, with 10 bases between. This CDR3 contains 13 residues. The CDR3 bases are TGTGCCAGCAGACAGGGTCTGTACAATGAGCAGTTCTTC. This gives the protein CASRQGLYNEQFF.

The DNA of the CDR3 is TGTGCCAGCAGCTTGGATGCAGGGGACTATGGCTACACCTTC. Its translation: CASSLDAGDYGYTF. This rearrangement joins TRBV11-1 to TRBJ1-2; D is possibly TRBD1 (6 bases). V was shortened by 3 bases and J by 3 bases, with 11 bases between the two germline ends. CDR3 size: 14 residues. Germline assignment: CDR1 SGHAT and CDR2 FQDESV (reference sequence).

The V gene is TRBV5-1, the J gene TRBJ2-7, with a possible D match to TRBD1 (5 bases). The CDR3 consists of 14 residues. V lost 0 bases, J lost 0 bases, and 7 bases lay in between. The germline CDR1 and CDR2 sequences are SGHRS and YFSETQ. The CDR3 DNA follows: TGCGCCAGCAGCTTGGAGGGGTTCTCCTACGAGCAGTACTTC. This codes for CASSLEGFSYEQYF.

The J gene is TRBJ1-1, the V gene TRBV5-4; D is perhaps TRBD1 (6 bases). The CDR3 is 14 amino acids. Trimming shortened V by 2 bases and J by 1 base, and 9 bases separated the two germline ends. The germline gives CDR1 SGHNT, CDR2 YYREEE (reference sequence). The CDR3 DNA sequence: TGTGCCAGCAGCTTTCGGACAGCGAACACTGAAGCTTTCTTT. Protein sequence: CASSFRTANTEAFF.

The CDR3 loop reads CASSPFDRGKPEAFF. In DNA, the CDR3 is TGTGCCAGCAGCCCCTTCGACAGGGGGAAGCCTGAAGCTTTCTTT. The V call is TRBV7-6, the J call TRBJ1-1; 9 bases match TRBD1. Trimming cost V 5 bases and J 6 bases; bases outside gene matches: 10. CDR1 SGHVS and CDR2 FNYEAQ come from the germline V gene. CDR3 length: 15 amino acids.

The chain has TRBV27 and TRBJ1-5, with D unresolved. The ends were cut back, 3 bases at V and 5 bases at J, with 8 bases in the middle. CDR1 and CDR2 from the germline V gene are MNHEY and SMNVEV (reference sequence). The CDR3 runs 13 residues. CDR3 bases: TGTGCCAGCAGTTTGGGGTTATATCAGCCCCAGCATTTT. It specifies CASSLGLYQPQHF.

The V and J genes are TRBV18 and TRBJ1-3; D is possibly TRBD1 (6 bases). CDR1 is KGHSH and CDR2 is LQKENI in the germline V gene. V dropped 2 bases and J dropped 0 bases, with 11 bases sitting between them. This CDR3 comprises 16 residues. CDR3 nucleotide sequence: TGTGCCAGCTCACCAGACAGGACGAGCTCTGGAAACACCATATATTTT. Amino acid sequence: CASSPDRTSSGNTIYF. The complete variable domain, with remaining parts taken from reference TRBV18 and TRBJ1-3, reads NAGVMQNPRHLVRRRGQEARLRCSPMKGHSHVYWYRQLPEEGLKFMVYLQKENIIDESGMPKERFSAEFPKEGPSILRIQQVVRGDSAAYFCASSPDRTSSGNTIYFGEGSWLTVV.

Here the CDR3 DNA reads TGTGCCAGCAGCTTTGGCGGCGGCCCCGACAACTATGGCTACACCTTC. The encoded protein is CASSFGGGPDNYGYTF. The chain carries TRBV7-8 and TRBJ1-2; the D is unclear. V lost 3 bases and J 2 bases, leaving 16 bases between the germline ends. The CDR3 sequence is 16 residues long. Germline V CDR1 and CDR2: SGHVS, FQNEAQ.

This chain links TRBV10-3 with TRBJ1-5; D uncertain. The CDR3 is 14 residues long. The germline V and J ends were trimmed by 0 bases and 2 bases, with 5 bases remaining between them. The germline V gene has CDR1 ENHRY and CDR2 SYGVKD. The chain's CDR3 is CAISESPGNQPQHF. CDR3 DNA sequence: TGTGCCATCAGTGAGTCTCCCGGCAATCAGCCCCAGCATTTT.

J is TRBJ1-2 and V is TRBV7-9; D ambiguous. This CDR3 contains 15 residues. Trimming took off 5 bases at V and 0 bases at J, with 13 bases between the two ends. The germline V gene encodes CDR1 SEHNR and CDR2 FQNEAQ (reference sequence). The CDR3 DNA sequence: TGTGCCAGCAGCGTATCGGAGAGCTCTAACTATGGCTACACCTTC. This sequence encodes CASSVSESSNYGYTF.

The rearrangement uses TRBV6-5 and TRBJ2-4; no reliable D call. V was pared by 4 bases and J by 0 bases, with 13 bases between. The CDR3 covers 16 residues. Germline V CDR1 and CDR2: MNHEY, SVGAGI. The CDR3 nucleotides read TGTGCCAGCAGTTCAGACGGCCGACTAGCCAAAAACATTCAGTACTTC. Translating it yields CASSSDGRLAKNIQYF.

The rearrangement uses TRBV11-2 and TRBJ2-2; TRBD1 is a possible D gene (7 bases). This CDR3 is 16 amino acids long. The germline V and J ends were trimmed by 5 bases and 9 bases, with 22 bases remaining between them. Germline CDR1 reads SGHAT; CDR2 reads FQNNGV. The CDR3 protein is CASSLGGTASTRELFF. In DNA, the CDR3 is TGTGCCAGCAGCCTAGGCGGGACAGCAAGTACTAGGGAGCTGTTTTTT.

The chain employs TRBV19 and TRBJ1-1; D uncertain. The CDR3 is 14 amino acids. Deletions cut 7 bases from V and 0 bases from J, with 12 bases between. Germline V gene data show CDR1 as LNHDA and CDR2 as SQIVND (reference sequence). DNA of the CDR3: TGTGCCAGTACCGAATACGGATTGAACACTGAAGCTTTCTTT. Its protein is CASTEYGLNTEAFF.

The CDR3 loop is CASRTGSEQYV. The CDR3 DNA reads as TGTGCCAGCAGGACAGGGTCCGAGCAGTACGTC. The V gene is TRBV6-5, the J gene TRBJ2-7; 7 nucleotides match TRBD1. CDR1 MNHEY and CDR2 SVGAGI come from the germline V gene. Trimming cost V 6 bases and J 6 bases; bases outside gene matches: 2. CDR3 length: 11 amino acids.

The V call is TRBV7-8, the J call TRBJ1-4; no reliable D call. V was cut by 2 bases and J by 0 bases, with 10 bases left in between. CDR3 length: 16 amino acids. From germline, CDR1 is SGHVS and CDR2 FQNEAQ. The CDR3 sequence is CASSLTYIATNEKLFF. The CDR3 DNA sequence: TGTGCCAGCAGCTTAACCTACATTGCAACTAATGAAAAACTGTTTTTT.

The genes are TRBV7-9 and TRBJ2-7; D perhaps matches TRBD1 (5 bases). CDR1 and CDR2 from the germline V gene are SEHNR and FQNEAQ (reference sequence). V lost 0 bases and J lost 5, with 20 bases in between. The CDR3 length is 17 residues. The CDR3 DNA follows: TGTGCCAGCAGCTTAGCGCGGTTCGGGCAGGGTGGCCACGAGCAGTACTTC. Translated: CASSLARFGQGGHEQYF.

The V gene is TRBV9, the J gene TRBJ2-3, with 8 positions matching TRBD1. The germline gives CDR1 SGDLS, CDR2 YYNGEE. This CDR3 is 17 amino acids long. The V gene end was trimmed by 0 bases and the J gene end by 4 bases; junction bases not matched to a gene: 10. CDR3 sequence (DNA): TGTGCCAGCAGCGTAGTCCCCGGGACAGGTTCATCAGATACGCAGTATTTT. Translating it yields CASSVVPGTGSSDTQYF. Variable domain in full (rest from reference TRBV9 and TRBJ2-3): DSGVTQTPKHLITATGQRVTLRCSPRSGDLSVYWYQQSLDQGLQFLIQYYNGEERAKGNILERFSAQQFPDLHSELNLSSLELGDSALYFCASSVVPGTGSSDTQYFGPGTRLTVL.

For the CDR3, the DNA is TGTGCCAGCAACCGGGACTTCAGCACAGATACGCAGTATTTT. It translates to CASNRDFSTDTQYF. The chain joins TRBV9 to TRBJ2-3; possible D gene TRBD2, 6 bases. This CDR3 comprises 14 residues. Trimming left V 6 bases short and J 0 bases short, with 11 bases between. Germline V gene lookup returns CDR1 SGDLS and CDR2 YYNGEE. The complete variable domain, with remaining parts taken from reference TRBV9 and TRBJ2-3, reads DSGVTQTPKHLITATGQRVTLRCSPRSGDLSVYWYQQSLDQGLQFLIQYYNGEERAKGNILERFSAQQFPDLHSELNLSSLELGDSALYFCASNRDFSTDTQYFGPGTRLTVL.

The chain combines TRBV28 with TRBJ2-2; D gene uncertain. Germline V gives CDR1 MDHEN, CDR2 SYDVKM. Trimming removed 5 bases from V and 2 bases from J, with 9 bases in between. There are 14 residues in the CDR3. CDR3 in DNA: TGTGCCAGCAGTCCACAGTCTAACACCGGGGAGCTGTTTTTT. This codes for CASSPQSNTGELFF. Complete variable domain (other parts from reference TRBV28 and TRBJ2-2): DVKVTQSSRYLVKRTGEKVFLECVQDMDHENMFWYRQDPGLGLRLIYFSYDVKMKEKGDIPEGYSVSREKKERFSLILESASTNQTSMYLCASSPQSNTGELFFGEGSRLTVL.

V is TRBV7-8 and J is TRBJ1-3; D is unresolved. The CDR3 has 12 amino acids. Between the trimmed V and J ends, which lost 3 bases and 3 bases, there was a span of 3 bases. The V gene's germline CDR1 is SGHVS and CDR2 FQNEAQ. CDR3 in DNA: TGTGCCAGCAGCTTCCGTGGAAACACCATATATTTT. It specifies CASSFRGNTIYF.

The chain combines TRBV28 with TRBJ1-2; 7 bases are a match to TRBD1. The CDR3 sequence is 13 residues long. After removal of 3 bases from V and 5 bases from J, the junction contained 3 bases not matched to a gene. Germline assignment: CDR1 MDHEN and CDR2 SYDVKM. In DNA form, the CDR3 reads TGTGCCAGCAGTTTGACAGGGCGGTATGGCTACACCTTC. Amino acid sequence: CASSLTGRYGYTF.

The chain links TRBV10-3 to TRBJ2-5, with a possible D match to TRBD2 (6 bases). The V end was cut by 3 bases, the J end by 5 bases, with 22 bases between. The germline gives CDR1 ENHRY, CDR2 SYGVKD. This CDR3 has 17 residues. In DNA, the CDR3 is TGTGCCATCAGTGACCAGGCGGGACTTCAAGGGGTCGAGACCCAGTACTTC. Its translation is CAISDQAGLQGVETQYF.

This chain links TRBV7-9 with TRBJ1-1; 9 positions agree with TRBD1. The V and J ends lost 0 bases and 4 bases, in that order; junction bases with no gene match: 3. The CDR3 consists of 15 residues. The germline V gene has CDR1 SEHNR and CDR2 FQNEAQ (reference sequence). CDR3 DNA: TGTGCCAGCAGCTTAGCGGGGACAGGGATCACTGAAGCTTTCTTT. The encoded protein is CASSLAGTGITEAFF.

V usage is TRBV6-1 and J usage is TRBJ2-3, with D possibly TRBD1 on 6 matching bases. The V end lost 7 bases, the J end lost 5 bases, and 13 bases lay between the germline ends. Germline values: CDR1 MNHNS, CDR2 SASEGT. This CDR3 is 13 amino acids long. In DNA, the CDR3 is TGTGCCAGCACCCACAGGGATGGAGATACGCAGTATTTT. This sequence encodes CASTHRDGDTQYF.

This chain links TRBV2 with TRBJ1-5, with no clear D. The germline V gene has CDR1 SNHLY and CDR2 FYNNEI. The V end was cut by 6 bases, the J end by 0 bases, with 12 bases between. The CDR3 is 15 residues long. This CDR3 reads CASSARTASNQPQHF. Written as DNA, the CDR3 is TGTGCCAGCAGCGCTAGGACTGCTAGCAATCAGCCCCAGCATTTT.

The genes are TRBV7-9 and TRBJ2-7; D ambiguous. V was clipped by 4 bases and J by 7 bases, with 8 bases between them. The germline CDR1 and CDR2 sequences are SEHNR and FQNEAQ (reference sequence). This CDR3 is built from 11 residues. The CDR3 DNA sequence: TGTGCCAGCAGCTCCCCTCGGGAGCAGTACTTC. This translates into CASSSPREQYF.